Each of the 7 T cell receptor beta chains below was sequenced from the same sample in a study of identical twins. TCRdb recomputed calls from the 5' RACE reads with MiXCR, one row per CDR3 protein. Of fewer than 650,000 distinct CDR3 sequences listed, around 7.5% are singletons. The same data also went into a second study, on yellow fever vaccine responses in identical twins.

The sequencing input was PBMCs. These TCRs come from a woman between 18 and 29 years old in good health.

The chain uses TRBV6-5 and TRBJ1-2; a possible D gene is TRBD1 (6 bases). Trimming took 6 bases from V and 1 from J, leaving 15 bases between them. CDR1 is MNHEY, CDR2 SVGAGI, per germline. The CDR3 has 15 residues. The CDR3 spells CASRYREGGNYGYTF. CDR3 in DNA: TGTGCCAGCAGATACAGGGAAGGGGGTAACTATGGCTACACCTTC.

This clonotype was counted only a few times. This chain uses TRBV5-6 with TRBJ2-5; D unclear. Trimming removed 4 bases at V and 0 bases at J, with 10 bases between. Germline assignment: CDR1 SGHDT and CDR2 YYEEEE. The CDR3 is 14 residues long. In DNA, the CDR3 is TGTGCCAGCAGCAATCCACCCTACCAAGAGACCCAGTACTTC. Translation gives CASSNPPYQETQYF.

This clonotype appeared a few times. The rearrangement uses TRBV20-1 and TRBJ2-5; D not resolved. The CDR3 runs 15 residues. V gave up 3 bases and J gave up 5 bases, with 19 bases separating them. In germline, CDR1 is DFQATT, CDR2 SNEGSKA (reference sequence). The CDR3, as DNA: TGCAGTGCTAGTTTGGGCTTCGTTTTGCGGGAGACCCAGTACTTC. Its protein is CSASLGFVLRETQYF.

This clonotype was seen more than once but under ten times. CDR3 amino acids: CASSLGNEETQYF. The CDR3, as DNA: TGTGCCAGCAGCTTGGGTAATGAAGAGACCCAGTACTTC. The rearrangement joins TRBV7-7 to TRBJ2-5; no reliable D call. Germline CDR1 SSHAT, CDR2 FNYEAQ (reference sequence). The CDR3 length is 13 residues. The germline V and J ends were trimmed by 3 bases and 3 bases, with 8 bases remaining between them.

This clonotype occurred a few times. This chain's CDR3 is CASSLVRFGLAFSYNEQFF. The DNA of the CDR3 is TGTGCCAGCAGCTTAGTTCGTTTCGGACTAGCTTTCTCCTACAATGAGCAGTTCTTC. The genes are TRBV7-8 and TRBJ2-1; TRBD2 matches 8 bases. Germline trimming cut 1 base from V and 0 bases from J; bases unmatched to any gene: 11. The length of the CDR3 is 19 residues. Germline lookup yields CDR1 SGHVS and CDR2 FQNEAQ.

The rearrangement links TRBV20-1 to TRBJ2-1; 14 bases line up with TRBD2. Germline CDR1 is DFQATT and CDR2 is SNEGSKA (reference sequence). J lost 9 bases, V lost 2 bases, and 15 bases had no gene match. The CDR3 totals 18 residues. CDR3: CSARRRASGTSGSGEQFF. The CDR3 DNA follows: TGCAGTGCTAGAAGGAGGGCCTCCGGGACTAGCGGGAGTGGTGAGCAGTTCTTC.

The V call is TRBV7-9, the J call TRBJ2-5; no clear D gene. Trimming removed 3 bases from V and 5 bases from J, with 10 bases in between. There are 13 residues in the CDR3. From germline, CDR1 is SEHNR and CDR2 FQNEAQ (reference sequence). The CDR3 sequence: CASSLGYLETQYF. DNA for the CDR3: TGTGCCAGCAGCTTGGGGTATTTGGAGACCCAGTACTTC.